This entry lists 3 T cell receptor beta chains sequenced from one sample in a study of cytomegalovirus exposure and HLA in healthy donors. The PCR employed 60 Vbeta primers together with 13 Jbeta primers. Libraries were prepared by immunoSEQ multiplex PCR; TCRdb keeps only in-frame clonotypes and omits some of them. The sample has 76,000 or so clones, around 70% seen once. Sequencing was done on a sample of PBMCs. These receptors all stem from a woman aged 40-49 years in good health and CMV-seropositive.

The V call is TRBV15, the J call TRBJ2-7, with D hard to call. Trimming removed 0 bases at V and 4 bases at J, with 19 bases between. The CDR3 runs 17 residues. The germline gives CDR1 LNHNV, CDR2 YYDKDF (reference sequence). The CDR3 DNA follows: TGTGCCACCAGCAGAGAAGCCGGTCCTCACACTATTTACGAGCAGTACTTC. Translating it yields CATSREAGPHTIYEQYF.

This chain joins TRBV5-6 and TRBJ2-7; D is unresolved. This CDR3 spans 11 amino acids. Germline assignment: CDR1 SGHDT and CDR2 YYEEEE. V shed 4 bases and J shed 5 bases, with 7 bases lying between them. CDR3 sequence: CASSVIHEQYF. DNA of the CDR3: TGTGCCAGCAGCGTTATCCACGAGCAGTACTTC.

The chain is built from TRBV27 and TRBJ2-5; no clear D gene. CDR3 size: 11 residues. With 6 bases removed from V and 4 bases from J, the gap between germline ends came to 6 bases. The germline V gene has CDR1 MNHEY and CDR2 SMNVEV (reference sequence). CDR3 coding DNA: TGTGCCAGCAGGTCGAGAGAGACCCAGTACTTC. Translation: CASRSRETQYF.